This T cell receptor beta chain was obtained from a study of blood T cells in healthy people across ages. Study-level information: Capture via template switching afforded approximately one barcoded beta molecule per two T cells.

V shed 0 bases and J shed 3 bases, with 11 bases lying between them. Per germline, CDR1 SGHRS and CDR2 YFSETQ. This CDR3 has 15 residues. The table lists this clonotype with a few counts. Antigen unknown. The use of a sample-barcoded 5' primer and a J-beta primer mix characterized a second PCR of about 7 to 12 cycles. TCRdb processed the 5' RACE reads anew with MiXCR; each CDR3 protein has one entry. The sample yields about 1.6 million distinct CDR3 sequences, roughly 32% seen once. Study-level results: It was not possible, with unsorted PBMCs, to conclusively compare naive and antigen-experienced cells. The fall in TCR beta diversity per million T cells was roughly linear with age.

The sequence was collected from a woman in her 30s in good health. The sequenced material came from blood. This sequence joins TRBV5-1 and TRBJ2-3, with unresolved D. The CDR3 is CASSLERRSTDTQYF. The CDR3 nucleotides read TGCGCCAGCAGCTTGGAGCGTAGGAGTACAGATACGCAGTATTTT. Together with reference TRBV5-1 and TRBJ2-3, the CDR3 gives the full variable domain: KAGVTQTPRYLIKTRGQQVTLSCSPISGHRSVSWYQQTPGQGLQFLFEYFSETQRNKGNFPGRFSGRQFSNSRSEMNVSTLELGDSALYLCASSLERRSTDTQYFGPGTRLTVL.